This T cell receptor (beta chain) was sequenced in a study of blood T cell repertoires in COVID-19 (dated by TCRdb to 2018 to 2020). For the wider study: Samples from collaborators originated in the United States, Italy and Spain and spanned both the acute and convalescent phases of COVID-19. The material from the prospective study consisted of cDNA or gDNA derived from T cells, B-cell-depleted T cells, or PBMCs. Subjects who had been exposed to COVID-19, were actively infected with it, or had recovered from it provided the deeply sampled blood TCRbeta repertoires that made up the dataset. A freely available public database, intended as a resource for researchers studying the immune response to SARS-CoV-2, is where the repertoires were released. The samples were drawn from the first 160 participants of the ongoing ImmuneRACE study and from more than 1,000 subjects provided by 6 global collaborators. Sample metadata almost always included a de-identified subject ID, COVID-19 status, age in years and sex. Where available, HLA class I and class II types were obtained from metadata supplied by the sample provider rather than from assay-based typing. Points the paper makes about the study in general: How much clinical and demographic metadata was included differed by source and by participant, and the metadata was provided uncurated.

The collaborating institutions used their own protocols to collect whole blood in K2EDTA tubes. For TCRbeta analysis, collaborators shipped samples in one of three forms: frozen whole blood, isolated PBMCs, or DNA extracted from either of those sample types. V was cut back by 4 bases and J by 0 bases, leaving a gap of 15 bases between them. The CDR3 goes from the cysteine to the phenylalanine over 16 residues. Only CDR3 DNA is held: 48 bases, read in frame from base 1. Sequences SGHKS (CDR1) and YYEKEE (CDR2) are obtained from the germline V gene (reference sequence). TCRbeta CDR3 regions were amplified from genomic DNA by means of the immunoSEQ Assay, a bias-controlled multiplex PCR. In the source study's methods: Nucleated cell counts per sample were estimated from amplification of reference gene primers within the assay. To quantify the absolute abundance of each unique TCRbeta CDR3 rearrangement, sequence reads were collapsed and filtered. For each sample, productive Simpson clonality was calculated as the square root of Simpson's diversity index across productive rearrangements. TCRdb limited this immuneACCESS table to in-frame rearrangements with V and J called. A share of clones is missing; checked studies link under half to unresolved V genes, and the rest is unexplained. That table is the source of V, J and clone size, and D and trimming were worked out from the DNA. Counted in this sample were about 130,000 clones; 84% of them appeared once. In total, the top ten clones hold about two fifths of the sample.

A word on this clone: Which antigen it targets is not known. No base quality information exists; no much larger clone differs at one position.

The sequence derives from a human donor in a cohort sampled during active COVID-19. The sequence is built from TRBV5-5 and TRBJ2-3, with the D gene uncertain. Sequencing input: peripheral blood. The nucleotides are TGTGCCAGCAGCCCTCTGGGCGTTCCTAGCACAGATACGCAGTATTTT. Its product reads: CASSPLGVPSTDTQYF.